This record looks at one T cell receptor (beta chain) sequence and its context. What it binds is unknown. At one boundary the junction diverges from the germline segment, which might be a read error. The CDR3 covers 21 residues. In germline, CDR1 is WNHNN, CDR2 SYGVQD (reference sequence). TCR beta CDR3 sequences were amplified from RNA transcripts. The HTBI primer set was used in a first-round RT-PCR of the TCR CDR3. TCRdb independently ran MiXCR on the multiplex PCR reads; one entry per CDR3 protein. The table has fewer than 400,000 distinct CDR3 sequences, about a sixth seen once. The data are from a study of T cells in Graves' hyperthyroidism and ophthalmopathy. Overall study results and limits: Ophthalmopathy onset followed model prediction by a median about 6.9 months.

Initially, at the first diagnosis of hyperthyroidism and before any ophthalmopathy symptoms, blood was sampled. This receptor was identified in a woman aged 18-30 years with Graves' hyperthyroidism that later progressed to Graves' ophthalmopathy. The specimen was blood. The chain couples TRBV10-1 to TRBJ2-5, with 12 bases identical to TRBD2. CDR3 DNA sequence: TGCGCCAGCAGTGGATCATCTGAACGACTAGCGGGAGCGCCACTCCAAGAGACCCCGTACTTC. This encodes CASSGSSERLAGAPLQETPYF.